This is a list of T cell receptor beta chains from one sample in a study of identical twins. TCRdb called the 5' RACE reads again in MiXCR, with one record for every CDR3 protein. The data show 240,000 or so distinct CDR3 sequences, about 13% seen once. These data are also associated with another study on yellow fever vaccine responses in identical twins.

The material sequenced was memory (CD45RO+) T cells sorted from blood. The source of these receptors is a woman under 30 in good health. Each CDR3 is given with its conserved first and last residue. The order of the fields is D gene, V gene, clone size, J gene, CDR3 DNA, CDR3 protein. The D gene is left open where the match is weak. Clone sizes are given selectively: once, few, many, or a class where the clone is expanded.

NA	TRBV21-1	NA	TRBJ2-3	TGTGCCAGCACCCTAAACCGGGACAGGGTCGCAGATACGCAGTATTTT	CASTLNRDRVADTQYF
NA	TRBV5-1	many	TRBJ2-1	TGCGCCAGCAGCTTGAATATGGGTGAGCAGTTCTTC	CASSLNMGEQFF
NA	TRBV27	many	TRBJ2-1	TGTGCCAGCAGGCTCAGCTCCTACAATGAGCAGTTCTTC	CASRLSSYNEQFF
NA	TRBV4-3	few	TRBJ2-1	TGCGCCAGCAGCCAAGATTCAGGGTCCTACAATGAGCAGTTCTTC	CASSQDSGSYNEQFF
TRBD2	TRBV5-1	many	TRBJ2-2	TGCGCCAGCAGCTTGCGCCCTTCCCAGCGGGGGCCCGGCACCGGGGAGCTGTTTTTT	CASSLRPSQRGPGTGELFF
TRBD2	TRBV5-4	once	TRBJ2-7	TGTGCCAGCAGCTCCCGGACTAGCGGGAGGGTATCGAGCGAGCAGTACTTC	CASSSRTSGRVSSEQYF
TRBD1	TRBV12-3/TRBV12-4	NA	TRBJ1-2	TGTGCCAGTGTGACAGGGGCGAACTATGGCTACACCTTC	CASVTGANYGYTF
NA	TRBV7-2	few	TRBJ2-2	TGTGCCAGCAGCTTCGGCAGGGTGATCACCGGGGAGCTGTTTTTT	CASSFGRVITGELFF
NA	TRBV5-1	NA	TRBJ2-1	TGCGCCAGCAGTTTTACCCGCGGGATTAGTGAGCAGTTCTTC	CASSFTRGISEQFF
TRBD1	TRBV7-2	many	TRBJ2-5	TGTGCCAGCAGCTTACTGACAGGGGTTCAGACCCAGTACTTC	CASSLLTGVQTQYF
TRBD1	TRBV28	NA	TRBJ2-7	TGTGCCAGCAGTCCCACGGACAGGGGGTCCGACGAGCAGTACTTC	CASSPTDRGSDEQYF
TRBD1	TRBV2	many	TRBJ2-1	TGTGCCAGCACCCGGACAGGGATAGGCAATGAGCAGTTCTTC	CASTRTGIGNEQFF
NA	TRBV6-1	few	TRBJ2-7	TGTGCCAGCAGTGAAACTAGGGGACCCTACGAGCAGTACTTC	CASSETRGPYEQYF
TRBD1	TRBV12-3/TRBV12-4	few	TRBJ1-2	TGTGCCAGCAGCTACGGGGGACAGCAGGGATCCTTC	CASSYGGQQGSF